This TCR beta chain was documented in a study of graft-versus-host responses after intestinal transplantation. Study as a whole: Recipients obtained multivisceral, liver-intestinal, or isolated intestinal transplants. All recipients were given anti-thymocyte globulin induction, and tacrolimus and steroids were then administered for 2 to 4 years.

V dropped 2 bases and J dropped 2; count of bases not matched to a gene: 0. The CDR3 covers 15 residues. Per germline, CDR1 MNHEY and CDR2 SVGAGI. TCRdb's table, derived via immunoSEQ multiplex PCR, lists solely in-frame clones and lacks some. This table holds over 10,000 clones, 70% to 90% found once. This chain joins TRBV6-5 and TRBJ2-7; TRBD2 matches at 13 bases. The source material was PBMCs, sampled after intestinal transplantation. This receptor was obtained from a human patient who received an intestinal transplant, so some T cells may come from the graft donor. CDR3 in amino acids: CASSYTSGGAYEQYF. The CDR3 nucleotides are TGTGCCAGCAGTTACACTAGCGGGGGGGCCTACGAGCAGTACTTC.